This entry is about one TCR beta chain. The antigen is not known. The sample is drawn from a study of blood T cells in healthy people across ages. Whole-study context: Template-switching capture recovered about one barcoded beta molecule per two T cells. Study-wide points: Both higher diversity and more naive CD4+ cells marked long-lived donors when set against aged donors.

Then a second PCR, running roughly 7 to 12 cycles, was carried out with a sample-barcoded 5' primer and a J-beta primer mix. Each CDR3 protein is one row after TCRdb ran MiXCR on the 5' RACE reads. The data show under 2 million distinct CDR3 sequences, roughly 32% seen once. The V and J ends lost 0 bases and 8 bases, in that order; junction bases with no gene match: 7. Germline V CDR1 and CDR2: DFQATT, SNEGSKA (reference sequence). This CDR3 is built from 15 residues. The source is a woman aged 25 to 39 in good health. V and J are TRBV20-1 and TRBJ2-1, with 10 bases identical to TRBD2. The specimen was blood. CDR3 sequence (DNA): TGCAGTGCTAGAGATTCGTCTAGCGGGAGAGATGAGCAGTTCTTC. It codes for CSARDSSSGRDEQFF.